The rows below give T cell receptor beta chains drawn from one sample of a study of neoadjuvant anti-PD-1 for oral cavity cancer. Clones were read by immunoSEQ multiplex PCR, and TCRdb kept only the in-frame ones, dropping some. The sample has 55,000 to 75,000 clones, about 86% seen once; the top ten hold around 3%. The sample here was PBMCs, taken after nivolumab (anti-PD-1) treatment. The receptors here all came from a person aged 35-79 years with oral cavity squamous cell carcinoma. Each CDR3 is given with its conserved first and last residue. Each record gives: V gene, D gene, clone size, J gene, CDR3 DNA, CDR3 protein. A D gene is named only where the DNA matches it firmly. The size entry is marked missing in some rows and otherwise reads once, few, many or a size class.

V: TRBV15
D: -
size: -
J: TRBJ1-5
DNA: TGTGCCACCAGCATCGCGGGGAGCCAGCCCCAGCATTTT
CDR3: CATSIAGSQPQHF

V: TRBV5-4
D: -
size: -
J: TRBJ1-6
DNA: TGTGCCAGCGGCACAGGAAAGAATTCACCCCTCCACTTT
CDR3: CASGTGKNSPLHF

V: TRBV29-1
D: -
size: -
J: TRBJ1-5
DNA: TGCAGCATACAGGATAGCAATCAGCCCCAGCATTTT
CDR3: CSIQDSNQPQHF

V: TRBV30
D: TRBD2
size: -
J: TRBJ2-2
DNA: TGTGCCTGGAGTGCCAAACTAGCGGGAGTTTACACCGGGGAGCTGTTTTTT
CDR3: CAWSAKLAGVYTGELFF

V: TRBV4-2
D: -
size: -
J: TRBJ2-3
DNA: TGTGCCAGCAGCGATAGAGACACAGATACGCAGTATTTT
CDR3: CASSDRDTDTQYF

V: TRBV6-1
D: -
size: -
J: TRBJ2-3
DNA: TGTGCCAGCATGGTAGGGGCTCCAGATACGCAGTATTTT
CDR3: CASMVGAPDTQYF

V: TRBV7-2
D: -
size: -
J: TRBJ2-5
DNA: TGTGCCAGCAGCTTAGAGGGAGACGGGTTGGGGACCCAGTACTTC
CDR3: CASSLEGDGLGTQYF

V: TRBV7-9
D: TRBD2
size: -
J: TRBJ2-3
DNA: TGTGCCAGCAGCGTAGGTCGGGGCGGGGGGAGCACAGATACGCAGTATTTT
CDR3: CASSVGRGGGSTDTQYF

V: TRBV9
D: TRBD1
size: -
J: TRBJ2-3
DNA: TGTGCCAGCAGGAGGGACAGTGGCACAGATACGCAGTATTTT
CDR3: CASRRDSGTDTQYF

V: TRBV2
D: -
size: -
J: TRBJ2-3
DNA: TGTGCCAGCAGTGAAATTGGCACATTGGGGGCCTGGACAGATACGCAGTATTTT
CDR3: CASSEIGTLGAWTDTQYF

V: TRBV11-2
D: -
size: -
J: TRBJ2-7
DNA: TGTGCCAGCAGCGGTTTCTCGGGGGGCCCTACCTCTTACGAGCAGTACTTC
CDR3: CASSGFSGGPTSYEQYF

V: TRBV4-2
D: -
size: once
J: TRBJ1-1
DNA: TGTGCCAGCAGCCAACCGGGACTCTTAACGGGAGCTTTCTTT
CDR3: CASSQPGLLTGAFF

V: TRBV9
D: -
size: -
J: TRBJ2-6
DNA: TGTGCCAGCAGCGTACAGGACTCTGGGGCCAACGTCCTGACTTTC
CDR3: CASSVQDSGANVLTF

V: TRBV10-1
D: -
size: -
J: TRBJ2-4
DNA: TGCGCCAGCAGTGAGTCCACAGGACAGAACATTCAGTACTTC
CDR3: CASSESTGQNIQYF

V: TRBV2
D: TRBD1
size: -
J: TRBJ1-2
DNA: TGTGCCAGCAGCCAGACAGGGAACTATGGCTACACCTTC
CDR3: CASSQTGNYGYTF

V: TRBV11-2
D: -
size: -
J: TRBJ2-1
DNA: TGTGCCAGCAGCTTATTCGGAAACTCCTACAATGAGCAGTTCTTC
CDR3: CASSLFGNSYNEQFF

V: TRBV30
D: -
size: once
J: TRBJ2-5
DNA: TGTGCCCGGAGTGCCCGGGACATTAAGGGGTACTTC
CDR3: CARSARDIKGYF

V: TRBV10-1
D: -
size: few
J: TRBJ2-5
DNA: TGCGCCAGCAGTGAGGGTTGGGGAGAGACCCAGTACTTC
CDR3: CASSEGWGETQYF

V: TRBV7-8
D: TRBD1
size: once
J: TRBJ2-5
DNA: TGTGCCAGCGGTCGAGACGGGACAGGGAGGGAGACCCAGTACTTC
CDR3: CASGRDGTGRETQYF

V: TRBV29-1
D: -
size: once
J: TRBJ1-1
DNA: TGCAGCGTCTACAAGGGCGGAAAACACTTGGAAGCTTTCTTT
CDR3: CSVYKGGKHLEAFF

V: TRBV7-3
D: TRBD2
size: -
J: TRBJ2-1
DNA: TGTGCCAGCAGCCTCGGACTAGCGTATTACAATGAGCAGTTCTTC
CDR3: CASSLGLAYYNEQFF

V: TRBV10-3
D: -
size: -
J: TRBJ1-4
DNA: TGTGCCTCCCAAGGAGGGAATCCTAATGAAAAACTGTTTTTT
CDR3: CASQGGNPNEKLFF

V: TRBV5-6
D: -
size: -
J: TRBJ1-2
DNA: TGTGCCAGCAGCTTAAGTGGCTATGGCTACACCTTC
CDR3: CASSLSGYGYTF

V: TRBV4-1
D: TRBD1
size: -
J: TRBJ2-7
DNA: TGCGCCAGCAGCCAAGCCCCGGACAGGGCTGACTACGAGCAGTACTTC
CDR3: CASSQAPDRADYEQYF

V: TRBV4-1
D: TRBD2
size: few
J: TRBJ2-6
DNA: TGCGCCAGCAGCCACAATTTTAGGCGGGGGGCTTCTGGGGCCAACGTCCTGACTTTC
CDR3: CASSHNFRRGASGANVLTF

V: TRBV2
D: -
size: -
J: TRBJ2-5
DNA: TGTGCCAGCAGTGACGCCGGGACCCCAGAGACCCAGTACTTC
CDR3: CASSDAGTPETQYF

V: TRBV4-1
D: TRBD1
size: once
J: TRBJ1-5
DNA: TGCGCCAGCAGCTACTCCGGGACAGGGCCTCTTGGTCAGCCCCAGCATTTT
CDR3: CASSYSGTGPLGQPQHF

V: TRBV19
D: TRBD1
size: -
J: TRBJ1-2
DNA: TGTGCCAGTAGTACCGCCCGGACAGGCCGGGGGGGCTATGGCTACACCTTC
CDR3: CASSTARTGRGGYGYTF

V: TRBV5-1
D: -
size: once
J: TRBJ2-4
DNA: TGCGCCAGCAGCTTGGGGGGTAGTGAAAACATTCAGTACTTC
CDR3: CASSLGGSENIQYF

V: TRBV10-2
D: -
size: -
J: TRBJ2-3
DNA: TGCGCCAGCAGTGAGTGGATAAGCACAGATACGCAGTATTTT
CDR3: CASSEWISTDTQYF

V: TRBV5-1
D: -
size: few
J: TRBJ1-1
DNA: TGCGCCAGCAGCTTGTGGGGGAACACTGAAGCTTTCTTT
CDR3: CASSLWGNTEAFF